A selection of T cell receptor beta chains follows, all from one sample in a study of molecular identifiers for immune sequencing clone quantification. Each CDR3 protein gets one entry after TCRdb re-called the PCR reads with MiXCR. The table includes just under 650,000 distinct CDR3 sequences, just under 20% detected once. What was sequenced was naive CD8+ T cells from blood, with Jurkat cell RNA spiked in. These receptors originate from a human donor in good health. Some libraries in this study had Jurkat cell RNA spiked in. Each CDR3 is given with its conserved first and last residue. The D gene is left open where the match is weak. Clone size is not always given. Where it is, it says once, few, many or a class for expanded clones.

CDR3 length: 12; V gene: TRBV7-9; J gene: TRBJ2-5; D gene: -; clone size: many; CDR3 protein: CASSGIEETQYF; CDR3 DNA: TGTGCCAGCAGCGGAATAGAAGAGACCCAGTACTTC
CDR3 length: 16; V gene: TRBV7-8; J gene: TRBJ2-1; D gene: -; clone size: many; CDR3 protein: CASSLVAGVTYNEQFF; CDR3 DNA: TGTGCCAGCAGCTTAGTTGCAGGCGTGACCTACAATGAGCAGTTCTTC
CDR3 length: 15; V gene: TRBV10-3; J gene: TRBJ1-4; D gene: TRBD1; clone size: many; CDR3 protein: CAIRDPGQGNEKLFF; CDR3 DNA: TGTGCCATCAGAGACCCGGGACAGGGGAATGAAAAACTGTTTTTT
CDR3 length: 19; V gene: TRBV7-9; J gene: TRBJ2-3; D gene: TRBD2; clone size: many; CDR3 protein: CASSPTSGRAFPSTDTQYF; CDR3 DNA: TGTGCCAGCAGCCCAACTAGCGGGAGGGCCTTCCCTAGCACAGATACGCAGTATTTT
CDR3 length: 17; V gene: TRBV27; J gene: TRBJ2-1; D gene: -; clone size: -; CDR3 protein: CASSLVVGFGAINEQFF; CDR3 DNA: TGTGCCAGCAGTTTAGTGGTCGGCTTTGGGGCTATCAATGAGCAGTTCTTC
CDR3 length: 12; V gene: TRBV10-3; J gene: TRBJ2-5; D gene: -; clone size: many; CDR3 protein: CAISDVEGTQYF; CDR3 DNA: TGTGCCATCAGTGACGTCGAAGGGACCCAGTACTTC
CDR3 length: 14; V gene: TRBV7-6; J gene: TRBJ2-3; D gene: -; clone size: many; CDR3 protein: CASSLAGAADTQYF; CDR3 DNA: TGTGCCAGCAGCTTAGCGGGAGCGGCAGATACGCAGTATTTT
CDR3 length: 15; V gene: TRBV19; J gene: TRBJ1-5; D gene: -; clone size: few; CDR3 protein: CASSITPVPNQPQHF; CDR3 DNA: TGTGCCAGTAGTATAACCCCTGTTCCCAATCAGCCCCAGCATTTT
CDR3 length: 13; V gene: TRBV6-5; J gene: TRBJ1-1; D gene: TRBD1; clone size: many; CDR3 protein: CASSRFGTAEAFF; CDR3 DNA: TGTGCCAGCAGCCGTTTTGGGACAGCGGAAGCTTTCTTT
CDR3 length: 16; V gene: TRBV7-2; J gene: TRBJ2-1; D gene: TRBD2; clone size: many; CDR3 protein: CASSYVAGARYGEQFF; CDR3 DNA: TGTGCCAGCAGCTACGTAGCGGGAGCTAGGTATGGTGAGCAGTTCTTC
CDR3 length: 17; V gene: TRBV7-9; J gene: TRBJ2-6; D gene: -; clone size: many; CDR3 protein: CASSPPGHPPGANVLTF; CDR3 DNA: TGTGCCAGCAGCCCACCGGGACACCCGCCTGGGGCCAACGTCCTGACTTTC
CDR3 length: 16; V gene: TRBV19; J gene: TRBJ1-1; D gene: TRBD1; clone size: -; CDR3 protein: CASRIGDRGLDTEAFF; CDR3 DNA: TGTGCCAGTAGGATCGGGGACAGGGGCCTTGACACTGAAGCTTTCTTT
CDR3 length: 17; V gene: TRBV28; J gene: TRBJ1-1; D gene: TRBD1; clone size: many; CDR3 protein: CASSPRLRQGPDTEAFF; CDR3 DNA: TGTGCCAGCAGTCCGAGGCTCCGACAGGGGCCGGACACTGAAGCTTTCTTT
CDR3 length: 15; V gene: TRBV5-5; J gene: TRBJ2-7; D gene: -; clone size: many; CDR3 protein: CASSPWAGSSYEQYF; CDR3 DNA: TGTGCCAGCAGCCCCTGGGCAGGCAGCTCCTACGAGCAGTACTTC
CDR3 length: 14; V gene: TRBV7-7; J gene: TRBJ2-3; D gene: -; clone size: -; CDR3 protein: CVSSPGVSTDTQYF; CDR3 DNA: TGTGTTAGCAGTCCAGGGGTTAGCACAGATACGCAGTATTTT
CDR3 length: 12; V gene: TRBV12-3/TRBV12-4; J gene: TRBJ2-2; D gene: -; clone size: -; CDR3 protein: CASSEWVGELLF; CDR3 DNA: TGTGCCAGCAGTGAATGGGTCGGGGAGCTGCTTTTT
CDR3 length: 17; V gene: TRBV27; J gene: TRBJ2-5; D gene: TRBD2; clone size: -; CDR3 protein: CASSLGLSSGIGKTQYF; CDR3 DNA: TGTGCCAGCAGTTTAGGATTATCTAGCGGGATTGGAAAGACCCAGTACTTC
CDR3 length: 18; V gene: TRBV27; J gene: TRBJ2-1; D gene: TRBD2; clone size: many; CDR3 protein: CASSRLAGGGGAYNEQFF; CDR3 DNA: TGTGCCAGCAGTAGACTAGCGGGAGGAGGGGGAGCCTACAATGAGCAGTTCTTC
CDR3 length: 16; V gene: TRBV4-3; J gene: TRBJ2-1; D gene: -; clone size: -; CDR3 protein: CVSSQDRVPSYNEQFF; CDR3 DNA: TGCGTCAGCAGCCAAGATCGCGTCCCGTCCTACAATGAGCAGTTCTTC
CDR3 length: 13; V gene: TRBV5-6; J gene: TRBJ1-1; D gene: -; clone size: -; CDR3 protein: CASSQLIGTEAFF; CDR3 DNA: TGTGCCAGCAGCCAACTAATCGGCACTGAAGCTTTCTTT
CDR3 length: 13; V gene: TRBV4-1; J gene: TRBJ1-1; D gene: TRBD1; clone size: many; CDR3 protein: CASSLQGNAEAFF; CDR3 DNA: TGCGCCAGCAGCCTACAGGGGAACGCTGAAGCTTTCTTT
CDR3 length: 16; V gene: TRBV29-1; J gene: TRBJ1-3; D gene: TRBD1; clone size: many; CDR3 protein: CSVEEDREMSGNTIYF; CDR3 DNA: TGCAGCGTTGAAGAGGACAGGGAAATGTCTGGAAACACCATATATTTT
CDR3 length: 15; V gene: TRBV7-2; J gene: TRBJ2-7; D gene: -; clone size: -; CDR3 protein: CASSEAQGTFYEQYF; CDR3 DNA: TGTGCCAGCAGCGAAGCCCAGGGGACTTTCTACGAGCAGTACTTC
CDR3 length: 15; V gene: TRBV28; J gene: TRBJ2-1; D gene: TRBD2; clone size: many; CDR3 protein: CASSSSSGSYNEQFF; CDR3 DNA: TGTGCCAGCAGTTCCTCTAGCGGGTCCTACAATGAGCAGTTCTTC
CDR3 length: 13; V gene: TRBV7-9; J gene: TRBJ2-5; D gene: -; clone size: many; CDR3 protein: CASSLTQSETQYF; CDR3 DNA: TGTGCCAGCAGCTTAACGCAATCGGAGACCCAGTACTTC
CDR3 length: 15; V gene: TRBV4-1; J gene: TRBJ2-1; D gene: TRBD2; clone size: many; CDR3 protein: CASSGNDLAGGEQFF; CDR3 DNA: TGCGCCAGCAGCGGAAACGACCTAGCGGGGGGCGAGCAGTTCTTC
CDR3 length: 11; V gene: TRBV7-2; J gene: TRBJ2-1; D gene: -; clone size: many; CDR3 protein: CASSLGQEQFF; CDR3 DNA: TGTGCCAGCAGCTTAGGACAAGAGCAGTTCTTC
CDR3 length: 13; V gene: TRBV7-9; J gene: TRBJ2-2; D gene: -; clone size: many; CDR3 protein: CASSPAGTGELFF; CDR3 DNA: TGTGCCAGCAGCCCCGCGGGCACCGGGGAGCTGTTTTTT
CDR3 length: 16; V gene: TRBV7-8; J gene: TRBJ1-6; D gene: -; clone size: many; CDR3 protein: CASSLRQNYYNSPLHF; CDR3 DNA: TGTGCCAGCAGCTTAAGGCAGAACTACTATAATTCACCCCTCCACTTT
CDR3 length: 12; V gene: TRBV7-9; J gene: TRBJ2-7; D gene: -; clone size: many; CDR3 protein: CASSPLAYEQYF; CDR3 DNA: TGTGCCAGCAGCCCGCTAGCGTACGAGCAGTACTTC
CDR3 length: 15; V gene: TRBV27; J gene: TRBJ1-1; D gene: -; clone size: -; CDR3 protein: CASGSWGGRGTEAFF; CDR3 DNA: TGTGCCAGCGGATCATGGGGAGGGAGGGGCACTGAAGCTTTCTTT
CDR3 length: 15; V gene: TRBV9; J gene: TRBJ2-2; D gene: -; clone size: few; CDR3 protein: CASSVGGGRIGELFF; CDR3 DNA: TGTGCCAGCAGCGTAGGGGGGGGCCGAATCGGGGAGCTGTTTTTT
CDR3 length: 17; V gene: TRBV27; J gene: TRBJ2-2; D gene: TRBD1; clone size: few; CDR3 protein: CASSLLPTGADTGELFF; CDR3 DNA: TGTGCCAGCAGTCTACTACCGACAGGGGCCGACACCGGGGAGCTGTTTTTT
CDR3 length: 15; V gene: TRBV30; J gene: TRBJ1-2; D gene: TRBD1; clone size: few; CDR3 protein: CAWSVWDSRGDGYTF; CDR3 DNA: TGTGCCTGGAGTGTATGGGACAGCCGAGGGGACGGCTACACCTTC
CDR3 length: 16; V gene: TRBV6-6; J gene: TRBJ2-1; D gene: -; clone size: many; CDR3 protein: CASSSPGRGSYNEQFF; CDR3 DNA: TGTGCCAGCAGTTCCCCGGGACGGGGGTCCTACAATGAGCAGTTCTTC
CDR3 length: 16; V gene: TRBV2; J gene: TRBJ2-3; D gene: TRBD2; clone size: many; CDR3 protein: CASSDKASGAADTQYF; CDR3 DNA: TGTGCCAGCAGTGATAAGGCTAGCGGGGCTGCAGATACGCAGTATTTT
CDR3 length: 13; V gene: TRBV4-1; J gene: TRBJ2-7; D gene: -; clone size: -; CDR3 protein: CASSQARRDEQYF; CDR3 DNA: TGCGCCAGCAGCCAAGCCCGAAGGGACGAGCAGTACTTC
CDR3 length: 13; V gene: TRBV27; J gene: TRBJ1-1; D gene: TRBD1; clone size: many; CDR3 protein: CASSFSRGNEAFF; CDR3 DNA: TGTGCCAGCAGTTTCTCCAGGGGGAATGAAGCTTTCTTT
CDR3 length: 14; V gene: TRBV27; J gene: TRBJ2-1; D gene: -; clone size: -; CDR3 protein: CVSSDGRTYNEQFF; CDR3 DNA: TGTGTCAGCAGTGACGGACGGACCTACAATGAGCAGTTCTTC
CDR3 length: 17; V gene: TRBV7-6; J gene: TRBJ1-4; D gene: -; clone size: few; CDR3 protein: CASSSDVMASWDEKLFF; CDR3 DNA: TGTGCCAGCAGCTCTGACGTGATGGCCTCCTGGGATGAAAAACTGTTTTTT
CDR3 length: 15; V gene: TRBV6-1; J gene: TRBJ2-7; D gene: -; clone size: many; CDR3 protein: CASRTRDPSSYEQYF; CDR3 DNA: TGTGCCAGCAGGACCCGGGATCCGAGCTCCTACGAGCAGTACTTC
CDR3 length: 19; V gene: TRBV5-4; J gene: TRBJ2-6; D gene: -; clone size: many; CDR3 protein: CASSLYGVSIHSGANVLTF; CDR3 DNA: TGTGCCAGCAGCTTGTATGGGGTTTCAATACACTCTGGGGCCAACGTCCTGACTTTC
CDR3 length: 16; V gene: TRBV27; J gene: TRBJ2-3; D gene: -; clone size: many; CDR3 protein: CASSLGLGAPADTQYF; CDR3 DNA: TGTGCCAGCAGTTTAGGTCTGGGGGCGCCGGCAGATACGCAGTATTTT